The source of this T cell receptor beta chain is a study of beta chain features in type 1 diabetes. Findings and limits, study-wide: Moderate yet significant TCRB CDR3 shortening was seen in Type 1 diabetes patients in all four CD4+ subsets.

Expressed TCRB transcripts were sequenced because the entire RNA isolate underwent reverse transcription. Sequenced by immunoSEQ multiplex PCR; TCRdb stores in-frame clones only, minus some. The sample shows almost 350,000 clones, 6.5% to 10% of them seen only once. A note on this clone: The antigen is unknown.

From germline, CDR1 is MDHEN and CDR2 SYDVKM. The CDR3 is 16 amino acids. Trimming left V 2 bases short and J 3 bases short, with 17 bases between. The receptor comes from a woman younger than 35 in good health. Material: central memory CD4+ T cells from blood. The rearrangement joins TRBV28 to TRBJ2-7, with a possible D match to TRBD2 (6 bases). Written as DNA, the CDR3 is TGTGCCAGCAGTTTACTTTCCTTTGGCGGGAACTACGAGCAGTACTTC. Translating it yields CASSLLSFGGNYEQYF.